This T cell receptor (beta chain) was identified during a study of blood T cells in healthy people across ages. The overall study: Researchers report that template switching captured about one barcoded beta molecule per two T cells.

A note on this clonotype: The antigen remains unidentified.

It was with a sample-barcoded 5' primer and a J-beta primer mix that a second PCR of roughly 7 to 12 cycles was run. The template-switch adaptor was a 5' adaptor with 12 random nucleotides. It tagged each cDNA molecule. TCRdb re-analysed the 5' RACE reads in MiXCR, keeping a single row per CDR3 protein. In the table there are about 1 million distinct CDR3 sequences, 40% to 50% of which are singletons. The study's findings and limits: Unsorted PBMCs prevented conclusive naive versus antigen-experienced comparison. Researchers deemed the diversity estimates from one million T cells underestimates.

Germline V gene lookup returns CDR1 SGHDT and CDR2 YYEEEE. CDR3 length equals 14 residues. Trimming took 4 bases from V and 12 from J; bases not matched to a gene: 6. Sequencing was performed on blood. The chain employs TRBV5-6 and TRBJ2-1; TRBD2 agrees at 14 bases. The sequence was obtained from an older woman in good health. The CDR3 nucleotides read TGTGCCAGCAGCACGGGACTAGCGGGAGAAGGGCAGTTCTTC. Amino acid sequence: CASSTGLAGEGQFF. Full variable domain (remainder filled in from reference TRBV5-6 and TRBJ2-1): DAGVTQSPTHLIKTRGQQVTLRCSPKSGHDTVSWYQQALGQGPQFIFQYYEEEERQRGNFPDRFSGHQFPNYSSELNVNALLLGDSALYLCASSTGLAGEGQFFGPGTRLTVL.